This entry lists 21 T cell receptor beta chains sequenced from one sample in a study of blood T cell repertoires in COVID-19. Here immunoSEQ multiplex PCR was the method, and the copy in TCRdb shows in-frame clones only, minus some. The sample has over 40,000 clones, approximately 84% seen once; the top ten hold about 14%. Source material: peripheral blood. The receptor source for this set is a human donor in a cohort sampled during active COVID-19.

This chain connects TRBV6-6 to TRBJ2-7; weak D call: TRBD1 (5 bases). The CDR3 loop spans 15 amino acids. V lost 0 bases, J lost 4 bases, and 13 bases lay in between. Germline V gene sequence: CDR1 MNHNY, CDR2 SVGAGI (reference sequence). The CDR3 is CASSYSSGQGYEQYF. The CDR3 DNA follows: TGTGCCAGCAGTTACTCTTCCGGACAAGGTTACGAGCAGTACTTC.

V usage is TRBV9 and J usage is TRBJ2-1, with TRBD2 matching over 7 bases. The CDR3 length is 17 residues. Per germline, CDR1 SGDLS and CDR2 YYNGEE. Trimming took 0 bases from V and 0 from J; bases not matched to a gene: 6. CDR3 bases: TGTGCCAGCAGCGTAGCGGCTAGCGGAGGCTCCTACAATGAGCAGTTCTTC. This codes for CASSVAASGGSYNEQFF.

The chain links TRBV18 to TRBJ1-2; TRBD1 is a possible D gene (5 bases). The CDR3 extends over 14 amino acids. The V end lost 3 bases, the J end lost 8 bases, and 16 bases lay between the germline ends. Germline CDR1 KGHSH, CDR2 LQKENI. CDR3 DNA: TGTGCCAGCTCACCGTGGCAGGGAATGCGGGGCTACACCTTC. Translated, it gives CASSPWQGMRGYTF.

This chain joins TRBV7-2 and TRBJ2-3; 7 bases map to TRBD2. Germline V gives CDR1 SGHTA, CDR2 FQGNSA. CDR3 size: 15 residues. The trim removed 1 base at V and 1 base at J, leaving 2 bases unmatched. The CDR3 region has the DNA TGTGCCAGCAGCTTAGTCAGCGGGGGCACAGATACGCAGTATTTT. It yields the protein CASSLVSGGTDTQYF.

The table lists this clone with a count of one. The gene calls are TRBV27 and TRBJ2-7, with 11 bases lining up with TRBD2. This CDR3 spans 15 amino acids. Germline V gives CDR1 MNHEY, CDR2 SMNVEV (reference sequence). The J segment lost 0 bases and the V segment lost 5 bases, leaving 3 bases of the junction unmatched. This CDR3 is CASSRSGGASYEQYF. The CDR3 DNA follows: TGTGCCAGCAGTCGTAGCGGGGGGGCCTCCTACGAGCAGTACTTC.

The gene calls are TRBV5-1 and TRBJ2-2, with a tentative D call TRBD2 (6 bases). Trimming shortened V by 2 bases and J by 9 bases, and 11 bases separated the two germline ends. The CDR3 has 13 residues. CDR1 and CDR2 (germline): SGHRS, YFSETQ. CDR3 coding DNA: TGCGCCAGCAGCTTCGGGGGTTTGAGGGAGCTGTTTTTT. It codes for CASSFGGLRELFF. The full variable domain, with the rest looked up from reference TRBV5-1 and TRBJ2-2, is KAGVTQTPRYLIKTRGQQVTLSCSPISGHRSVSWYQQTPGQGLQFLFEYFSETQRNKGNFPGRFSGRQFSNSRSEMNVSTLELGDSALYLCASSFGGLRELFFGEGSRLTVL.

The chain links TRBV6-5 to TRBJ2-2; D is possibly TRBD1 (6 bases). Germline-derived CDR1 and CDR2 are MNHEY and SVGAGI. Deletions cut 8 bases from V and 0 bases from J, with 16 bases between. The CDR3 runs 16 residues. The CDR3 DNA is TGTGCCAGCGGTTCCCCATGGACAGCGAACACCGGGGAGCTGTTTTTT. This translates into CASGSPWTANTGELFF.

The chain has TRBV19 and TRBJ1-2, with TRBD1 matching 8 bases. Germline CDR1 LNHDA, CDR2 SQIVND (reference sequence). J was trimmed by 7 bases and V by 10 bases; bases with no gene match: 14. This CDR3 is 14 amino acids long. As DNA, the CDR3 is TGTGCCACTACTAGGACAGGGATCATTACTGGCTACACCTTC. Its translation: CATTRTGIITGYTF.

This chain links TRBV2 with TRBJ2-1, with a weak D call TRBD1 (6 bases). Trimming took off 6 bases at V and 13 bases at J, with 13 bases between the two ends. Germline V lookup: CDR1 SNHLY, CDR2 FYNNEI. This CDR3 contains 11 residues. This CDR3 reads CASRAGVDQFF. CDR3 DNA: TGTGCCAGCAGGGCAGGGGTAGACCAGTTCTTC.

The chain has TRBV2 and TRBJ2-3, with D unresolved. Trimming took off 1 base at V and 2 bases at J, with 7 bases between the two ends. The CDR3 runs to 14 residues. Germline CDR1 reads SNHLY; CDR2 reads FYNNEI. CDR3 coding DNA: TGTGCCAGCAGTGAAGACTTATACACAGATACGCAGTATTTT. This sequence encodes CASSEDLYTDTQYF.

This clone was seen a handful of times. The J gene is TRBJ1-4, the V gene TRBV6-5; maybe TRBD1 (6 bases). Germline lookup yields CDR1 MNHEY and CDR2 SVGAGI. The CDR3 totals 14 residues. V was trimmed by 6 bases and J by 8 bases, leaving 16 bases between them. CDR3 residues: CASSPTGLWEKLFF. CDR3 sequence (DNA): TGTGCCAGCAGCCCAACAGGGCTTTGGGAAAAACTGTTTTTT.

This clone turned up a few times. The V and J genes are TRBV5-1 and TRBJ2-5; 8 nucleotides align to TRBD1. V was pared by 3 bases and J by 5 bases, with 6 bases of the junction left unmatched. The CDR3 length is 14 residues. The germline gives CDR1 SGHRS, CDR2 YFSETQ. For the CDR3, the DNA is TGCGCCAGCAGCTGGGGACAGGCGGAGGAGACCCAGTACTTC. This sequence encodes CASSWGQAEETQYF. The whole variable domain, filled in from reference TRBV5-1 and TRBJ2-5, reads KAGVTQTPRYLIKTRGQQVTLSCSPISGHRSVSWYQQTPGQGLQFLFEYFSETQRNKGNFPGRFSGRQFSNSRSEMNVSTLELGDSALYLCASSWGQAEETQYFGPGTRLLVL.

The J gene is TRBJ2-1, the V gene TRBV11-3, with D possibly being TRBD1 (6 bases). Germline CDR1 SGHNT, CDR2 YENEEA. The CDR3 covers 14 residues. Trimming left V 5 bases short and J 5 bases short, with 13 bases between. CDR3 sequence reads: CASSARDNHNEQFF. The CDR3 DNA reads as TGTGCCAGCAGCGCCCGGGACAACCACAATGAGCAGTTCTTC.

CDR3: CASSLAGRRSTDTQYF. The CDR3 DNA reads as TGTGCCAGCAGCCTAGCGGGCCGAAGGAGCACAGATACGCAGTATTTT. The chain has TRBV6-6 and TRBJ2-3; 8 bases agree with TRBD2. Germline V lookup: CDR1 MNHNY, CDR2 SVGAGI (reference sequence). Unmatched junction bases numbered 8, after V lost 6 bases and J lost 0 bases. The CDR3 runs 16 residues.

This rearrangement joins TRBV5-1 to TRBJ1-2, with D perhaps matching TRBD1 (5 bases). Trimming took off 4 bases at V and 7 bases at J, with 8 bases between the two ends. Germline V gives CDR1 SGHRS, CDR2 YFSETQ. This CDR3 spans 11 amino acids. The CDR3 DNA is TGCGCCAGCAGCCAGGGCCTTGGCTACACCTTC. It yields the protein CASSQGLGYTF. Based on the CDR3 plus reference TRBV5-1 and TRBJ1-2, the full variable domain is KAGVTQTPRYLIKTRGQQVTLSCSPISGHRSVSWYQQTPGQGLQFLFEYFSETQRNKGNFPGRFSGRQFSNSRSEMNVSTLELGDSALYLCASSQGLGYTFGSGTRLTVV.

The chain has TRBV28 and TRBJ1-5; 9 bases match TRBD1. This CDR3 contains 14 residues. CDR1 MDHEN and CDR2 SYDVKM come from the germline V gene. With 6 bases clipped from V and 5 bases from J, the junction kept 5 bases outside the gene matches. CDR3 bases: TGTGCCAGCAGCCCTACAGGGGGCGATCAGCCCCAGCATTTT. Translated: CASSPTGGDQPQHF.

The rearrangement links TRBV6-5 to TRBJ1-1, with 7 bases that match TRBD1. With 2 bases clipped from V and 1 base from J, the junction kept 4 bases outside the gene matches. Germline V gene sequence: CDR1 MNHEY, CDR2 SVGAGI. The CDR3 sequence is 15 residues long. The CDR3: CASSYDNRGNTEAFF. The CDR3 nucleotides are TGTGCCAGCAGTTACGACAACAGGGGGAACACTGAAGCTTTCTTT.

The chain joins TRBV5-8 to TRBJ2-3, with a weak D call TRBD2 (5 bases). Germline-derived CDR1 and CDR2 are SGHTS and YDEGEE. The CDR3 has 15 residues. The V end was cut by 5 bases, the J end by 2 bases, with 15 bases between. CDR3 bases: TGTGCCAGCAGTCCGAGGGAGAGGGCCACAGATACGCAGTATTTT. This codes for CASSPRERATDTQYF. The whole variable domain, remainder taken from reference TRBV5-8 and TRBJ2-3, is EAGVTQSPTHLIKTRGQQATLRCSPISGHTSVYWYQQALGLGLQFLLWYDEGEERNRGNFPPRFSGRQFPNYSSELNVNALELEDSALYLCASSPRERATDTQYFGPGTRLTVL.

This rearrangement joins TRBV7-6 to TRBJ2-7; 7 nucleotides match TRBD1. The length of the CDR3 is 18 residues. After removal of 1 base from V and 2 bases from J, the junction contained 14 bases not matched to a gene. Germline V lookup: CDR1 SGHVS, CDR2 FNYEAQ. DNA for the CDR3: TGTGCCAGCAGCTTAGTGACGAACACAGGGGCAGAGGCCTACGAGCAGTACTTC. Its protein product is CASSLVTNTGAEAYEQYF.

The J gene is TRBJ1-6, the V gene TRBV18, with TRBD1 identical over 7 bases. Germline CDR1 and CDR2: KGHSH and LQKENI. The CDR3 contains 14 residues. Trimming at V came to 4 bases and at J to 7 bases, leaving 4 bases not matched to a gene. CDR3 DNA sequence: TGTGCCAGCTCACAGGACAGGACCAATTCACCCCTCCACTTT. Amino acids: CASSQDRTNSPLHF. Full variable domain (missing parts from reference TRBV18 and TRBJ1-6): NAGVMQNPRHLVRRRGQEARLRCSPMKGHSHVYWYRQLPEEGLKFMVYLQKENIIDESGMPKERFSAEFPKEGPSILRIQQVVRGDSAAYFCASSQDRTNSPLHFGNGTRLTVT.

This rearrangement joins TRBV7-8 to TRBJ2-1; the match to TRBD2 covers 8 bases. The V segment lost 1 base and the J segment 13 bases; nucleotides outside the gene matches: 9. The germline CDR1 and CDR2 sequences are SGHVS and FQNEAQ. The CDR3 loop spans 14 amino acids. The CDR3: CASSLDSTGGKQFF. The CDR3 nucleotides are TGTGCCAGCAGCTTAGATTCTACGGGGGGGAAACAGTTCTTC.